This T cell receptor (beta chain) emerged from a study of identical twins. Findings and limits, study-wide: The models systematically underestimated how much out-of-frame TCR alpha was shared in monozygotic twins.

The CDR3 covers 19 residues. Germline V gives CDR1 LNHNV, CDR2 YYDKDF (reference sequence). Trimming at V came to 3 bases and at J to 1 base, leaving 9 bases not matched to a gene. A note on this clonotype: Its cognate antigen is unknown.

TCRdb reprocessed the 5' RACE reads via MiXCR and lists one record per CDR3 protein. The sample lists about 920,000 distinct CDR3 sequences, about 12% occurring once. The same sample was also studied in work on yellow fever vaccine responses in identical twins.

This chain connects TRBV15 to TRBJ2-7, with TRBD2 identical over 16 bases. The source is a woman under 30 in good health. Sequencing was carried out using PBMCs. The CDR3 DNA reads as TGTGCCACCAGCAGGGGACTAGCGGGAGGGGACACACGGTCCTACGAGCAGTACTTC. Amino acid sequence: CATSRGLAGGDTRSYEQYF.